The T cell receptor beta chain under discussion was sequenced for a study of T-cell memory formation after mild COVID-19. This clonotype appeared a few times. The CDR3 consists of 15 residues. V dropped 1 base and J dropped 6 bases, with 13 bases sitting between them. TCRdb independently ran MiXCR on the 5' RACE reads; one entry per CDR3 protein. The table records approximately 500,000 distinct CDR3 sequences, about 23% of them present only once. The clonotype was recovered from an adult woman who had mild COVID-19 (a few samples of this study predate the infection). Cell type and time point are not known. Sequences were obtained from PBMCs or a T cell subset sorted from them (not recorded which). The chain joins TRBV12-3 or TRBV12-4 to TRBJ2-1; D perhaps matches TRBD1 (6 bases). CDR3 DNA sequence: TGTGCCAGCAGTTTAGGGCAGGCCAGGGGCAATGAGCAGTTCTTC. Amino acids: CASSLGQARGNEQFF.